This TCR beta chain came from a study of blood T cell repertoires in COVID-19. Profiled with immunoSEQ multiplex PCR; TCRdb holds only in-frame clones, not every one. The sample yields fewer than 400,000 clones, 80% to 90% seen once. V was cut by 5 bases and J by 4 bases, with 11 bases left in between. Germline V lookup: CDR1 MNHEY, CDR2 SVGAGI. The CDR3 length is 14 residues. This sequence joins TRBV6-5 and TRBJ2-2, with D perhaps TRBD1 (6 bases). Sequencing was done on a sample of PBMCs or T cells enriched from blood (not recorded which). This TCR derives from a man aged 25 to 40 who had recovered from COVID-19. CDR3 sequence reads: CASSPGAGTGELFF. Written as DNA, the CDR3 is TGTGCCAGCAGTCCAGGGGCGGGCACCGGGGAGCTGTTTTTT.